This record looks at one TCR beta chain sequence and its context. There are 15 residues in the CDR3. With V trimmed by 5 bases and J by 4 bases, 6 bases remained unmatched. The germline CDR1 and CDR2 sequences are SGHAT and FQNNGV. The sample comes from a study of cytomegalovirus exposure and HLA in healthy donors. The PCR contained 60 Vbeta and 13 Jbeta primers. Assay used: immunoSEQ multiplex PCR; TCRdb lists only in-frame clones, some missing. Of about 100,000 clones listed, 75% to 80% were seen once; the top ten hold 5.8%. The sequencing input was PBMCs. The source is a man aged 55 to 70 in good health and CMV-seropositive. This rearrangement joins TRBV11-2 to TRBJ2-2; 8 bases are shared with TRBD1. In nucleotides, the CDR3 is TGTGCCAGCAGCCGTCTCAGGGGGCCCACCGGGGAGCTGTTTTTT. It encodes CASSRLRGPTGELFF.